These T cell receptor beta chains were read from a single sample in a study of PD-1 blockade in mismatch repair-deficient tumors. Clones were sequenced by immunoSEQ multiplex PCR, and TCRdb holds only the in-frame ones, with some missing. The data show about 25,000 clones, 70% to 85% seen once. The sample consisted of PBMCs, taken before pembrolizumab treatment. The receptors shown here come from an adult with mismatch repair-deficient cancer. The CDR3 runs from the conserved cysteine through the conserved F or W. Fields, in order: V gene, J gene, clone size, D gene, CDR3 protein, CDR3 DNA. A D gene is named only where the DNA matches it firmly. Not every row has a clone size; where given, it reads once, few, many or a size class.

TRBV4-1,TRBJ2-1,-,-,CASSPTDYNEQFF,TGCGCCAGCAGCCCGACAGATTACAATGAGCAGTTCTTC
TRBV18,TRBJ1-5,-,-,CASSHRDEIDQPQHF,TGTGCCAGCTCACACAGGGACGAAATCGATCAGCCCCAGCATTTT
TRBV28,TRBJ1-2,-,-,CASSWGTGPNYGYTF,TGTGCCAGCAGTTGGGGAACAGGACCTAACTATGGCTACACCTTC
TRBV7-9,TRBJ1-5,-,-,CASSLEGDQPQHF,TGTGCCAGCAGCTTAGAGGGGGATCAGCCCCAGCATTTT
TRBV21-1,TRBJ2-7,-,-,CASSKVRGQGLPYEQYF,TGTGCCAGCAGCAAAGTAAGGGGACAGGGACTCCCCTACGAGCAGTACTTC
TRBV6-5,TRBJ2-7,-,TRBD2,CASTKAGVGEQYF,TGTGCCAGCACCAAAGCGGGAGTCGGCGAGCAGTACTTC
TRBV28,TRBJ1-2,-,-,CASTRVNGYGYTF,TGTGCCAGCACGAGGGTTAACGGCTATGGCTACACCTTC
TRBV27,TRBJ1-2,-,TRBD1,CASSLEGALGGYTF,TGTGCCAGCAGTTTAGAGGGGGCATTGGGCGGCTACACCTTC
TRBV4-1,TRBJ2-7,-,-,CASSQGLGASYEQYF,TGCGCCAGCAGCCAAGGTCTTGGGGCCTCCTACGAGCAGTACTTC
TRBV9,TRBJ2-1,-,TRBD2,CASGIGTSADNEQFF,TGTGCCAGCGGAATAGGGACTAGCGCCGACAATGAGCAGTTCTTC
TRBV5-1,TRBJ2-2,-,TRBD2,CASSSLSGRAGELFF,TGCGCCAGCAGCTCCCTTAGCGGGAGGGCCGGGGAGCTGTTTTTT
TRBV15,TRBJ2-1,-,TRBD2,CATSRTGTSGATNEQFF,TGTGCCACCAGCAGGACCGGGACTAGCGGAGCGACCAATGAGCAGTTCTTC
TRBV7-9,TRBJ2-2,-,TRBD2,CASSFWREIGTGELFF,TGTGCCAGCAGCTTCTGGCGGGAGATTGGCACCGGGGAGCTGTTTTTT
TRBV29-1,TRBJ2-1,-,-,CSVVSLAHEQFF,TGCAGCGTTGTGTCCCTGGCCCATGAGCAGTTCTTC
TRBV10-2,TRBJ2-1,-,TRBD2,CAKGQGLASEQFF,TGCGCCAAGGGCCAGGGACTAGCGAGTGAGCAGTTCTTC
TRBV28,TRBJ2-7,few,-,CASTRNYEQYF,TGTGCCAGCACCAGGAACTACGAGCAGTACTTC
TRBV7-9,TRBJ2-5,-,TRBD1,CASSPPRGDRGRQETQYF,TGTGCCAGCAGCCCTCCAAGGGGGGACAGGGGGCGCCAAGAGACCCAGTACTTC
TRBV6-1,TRBJ1-5,-,-,CASWTRSNQPQHF,TGTGCCAGCTGGACACGAAGCAATCAGCCCCAGCATTTT
TRBV6-6,TRBJ2-1,once,TRBD1,CASSFNRDRPYNEQFF,TGTGCCAGCAGTTTCAACCGGGACAGGCCCTACAATGAGCAGTTCTTC
TRBV5-4,TRBJ2-7,-,-,CASSLVGGNVYEQYF,TGTGCCAGCAGCTTGGTTGGCGGGAACGTCTACGAGCAGTACTTC
TRBV5-1,TRBJ2-1,-,-,CASSLYRGRGSYNEQFF,TGCGCCAGCAGCTTGTATAGGGGAAGGGGCTCCTACAATGAGCAGTTCTTC
TRBV5-8,TRBJ2-1,once,-,CASRSGLPHNNEQFF,TGTGCCAGCAGGTCTGGACTCCCCCACAACAATGAGCAGTTCTTC
TRBV27,TRBJ2-5,-,-,CASSTTTRETQYF,TGTGCCAGCAGTACTACCACCCGCGAGACCCAGTACTTC
TRBV5-1,TRBJ2-5,-,TRBD1,CASSWTGHF,TGCGCCAGCAGTTGGACAGGGCACTTC
TRBV7-9,TRBJ2-4,-,-,CASSWAGDDIQYF,TGTGCCAGCAGCTGGGCAGGGGATGACATTCAGTACTTC
TRBV5-6,TRBJ1-1,-,TRBD1,CASSWGQGAGVSTEAFF,TGTGCCAGCAGCTGGGGACAGGGGGCTGGGGTGAGCACTGAAGCTTTCTTT
TRBV18,TRBJ2-1,-,TRBD2,CASSPPGLAGGGNEQFF,TGTGCCAGCTCACCGCCGGGACTAGCGGGAGGCGGCAATGAGCAGTTCTTC
TRBV9,TRBJ2-1,-,TRBD2,CASSGTSGRDNEQFF,TGTGCCAGCAGCGGAACTAGCGGGAGAGACAATGAGCAGTTCTTC
TRBV2,TRBJ1-2,-,TRBD1,CASSQTGTGYYGYTF,TGTGCCAGCAGTCAGACCGGGACAGGCTACTATGGCTACACCTTC
TRBV5-4,TRBJ1-1,once,-,CASSSGVPGRVNTEAFF,TGTGCCAGCAGCTCAGGAGTCCCAGGGAGGGTGAACACTGAAGCTTTCTTT
TRBV6-1,TRBJ1-2,-,-,CASSGQVIVYGYTF,TGTGCCAGCAGTGGACAGGTTATTGTCTATGGCTACACCTTC
TRBV9,TRBJ1-2,-,TRBD1,CASSTHRGSGYGYTF,TGTGCCAGCAGCACCCACAGGGGGAGTGGGTATGGCTACACCTTC
TRBV6-5,TRBJ2-1,-,-,CASSYSEGRNEQFF,TGTGCCAGCAGTTACTCGGAGGGCCGGAATGAGCAGTTCTTC
TRBV28,TRBJ2-5,-,TRBD1,CASRMGGDRETQYF,TGTGCCAGCCGCATGGGTGGGGACAGGGAGACCCAGTACTTC
TRBV10-3,TRBJ2-3,-,-,CAISETPPSGWGTDTQYF,TGTGCCATCAGTGAGACACCACCCTCAGGGTGGGGTACAGATACGCAGTATTTT
TRBV9,TRBJ2-1,-,TRBD2,CASSVGLGTRGNEQFF,TGTGCCAGCAGCGTGGGGTTGGGGACTAGGGGTAATGAGCAGTTCTTC
TRBV11-2,TRBJ2-3,-,TRBD2,CASSQAGAVDTQYF,TGTGCCAGCAGCCAAGCGGGAGCCGTAGATACGCAGTATTTT
TRBV7-2,TRBJ2-5,-,-,CASSLALRGRETQYF,TGTGCCAGCAGCTTAGCTCTAAGAGGGAGAGAGACCCAGTACTTC
TRBV7-9,TRBJ2-7,-,TRBD2,CASSGGDYEQYF,TGTGCCAGCAGCGGGGGGGACTACGAGCAGTACTTC
TRBV30,TRBJ1-5,-,TRBD1,CAWDRPDRVNQPQHF,TGTGCCTGGGATCGCCCGGACAGGGTCAATCAGCCCCAGCATTTT
TRBV5-1,TRBJ1-1,-,TRBD1,CASSPGQGNMNTEAFF,TGCGCCAGCAGCCCGGGACAGGGAAACATGAACACTGAAGCTTTCTTT
TRBV19,TRBJ1-1,-,TRBD1,CASSIGDSSHTEAFF,TGTGCCAGTAGTATAGGGGACAGTAGTCATACTGAAGCTTTCTTT
TRBV7-9,TRBJ1-5,-,-,CASSSQGGDQPQHF,TGTGCCAGCAGCTCTCAGGGAGGAGATCAGCCCCAGCATTTT
TRBV21-1,TRBJ1-4,-,-,CASNTSRQGGEKLFF,TGTGCCAGCAACACATCCCGCCAGGGTGGCGAAAAACTGTTTTTT
TRBV29-1,TRBJ1-1,-,TRBD1,CSVRTGGRTEAFF,TGCAGCGTCCGGACAGGGGGCAGAACTGAAGCTTTCTTT
TRBV5-1,TRBJ2-1,once,-,CASSLSIGTGLRGNEQFF,TGCGCCAGCAGCTTGAGCATTGGAACGGGACTCCGAGGAAATGAGCAGTTCTTC
TRBV28,TRBJ1-2,-,TRBD1,CASSPAGTGGPGYTF,TGTGCCAGCAGTCCTGCGGGGACAGGGGGACCTGGCTACACCTTC
TRBV5-1,TRBJ2-3,-,TRBD2,CASRPTSGRSDTQYF,TGCGCCAGCAGACCCACTAGCGGGAGGTCAGATACGCAGTATTTT
TRBV28,TRBJ1-5,-,-,CASSPPPGRNQPQHF,TGTGCCAGCAGTCCCCCTCCGGGGAGGAATCAGCCCCAGCATTTT
TRBV19,TRBJ1-3,-,-,CASSIGVYSGNTIYF,TGTGCCAGTAGTATCGGTGTTTACTCTGGAAACACCATATATTTT
TRBV6-5,TRBJ1-3,-,-,CASSYDSRSGNTIYF,TGTGCCAGCAGTTACGACTCTCGTTCTGGAAACACCATATATTTT
TRBV28,TRBJ2-5,-,TRBD2,CASSLFLAGNLAQETQYF,TGTGCCAGCAGTTTGTTTCTAGCGGGGAACCTGGCCCAAGAGACCCAGTACTTC
TRBV29-1,TRBJ2-2,-,TRBD1,CSGTGGTGELFF,TGCAGCGGGACAGGGGGCACCGGGGAGCTGTTTTTT
TRBV5-1,TRBJ2-6,-,TRBD1,CASSLGGTISGANVLTF,TGCGCCAGCAGCTTAGGGGGCACTATCTCTGGGGCCAACGTCCTGACTTTC
TRBV5-1,TRBJ1-3,once,TRBD1,CASRPRGLDGNTIYF,TGCGCCAGCAGGCCAAGGGGGCTAGATGGGAACACCATATATTTT